Included here is one T cell receptor (beta chain) sequence, with context. Noted time point: cycle 4 day 1 (C4D1), after five to seven weeks of nivolumab. Each of the patients experienced relapse following autologous stem cell transplantation, and their brentuximab vedotin exposure differed. The data derive from a study of PD-1 blockade in classical Hodgkin lymphoma. The repertoire was sequenced with immunoSEQ multiplex PCR; TCRdb's copy has only in-frame clones and lacks some. This table holds around 35,000 clones, about 70% found once. The germline gives CDR1 SGHVS, CDR2 FNYEAQ. The CDR3 extends over 15 amino acids. V shed 6 bases and J shed 0 bases, with 15 bases lying between them.

The chain couples TRBV7-6 to TRBJ2-7; D gene uncertain. The receptor was isolated from a human donor with classical Hodgkin lymphoma. The source material was peripheral blood mononuclear cells (PBMCs), sampled before the fourth cycle of nivolumab. CDR3: CASRKYTDPSYEQYF. The DNA of the CDR3 is TGTGCCAGCAGAAAATACACCGACCCCTCCTACGAGCAGTACTTC.